Below are 18 T cell receptor beta chains sequenced from a single sample in a study of shared clonotypes between healthy human individuals (dated by TCRdb to 2020 to 2021). Library method: the immunoSEQ multiplex PCR assay. TCRdb limited this immuneACCESS table to in-frame rearrangements with V and J called. A share of clones is missing; checked studies link under half to unresolved V genes, and the rest is unexplained. The sample table shows 600,000 or so clones, and around 95% are seen once. The leading ten clones occupy approximately 0.11% of the sample. For the CD8 naive samples, CD45RO-negative cells were positively selected for CCR7, yielding a CD45RA+CCR7+ population from which TemRA cells were excluded. Sequenced material: naive CD8+ T cells sorted from blood. The cell subset or site label on this specimen signifies: CD45RA+CCR7+. Source of these receptors: a woman aged 30 to 39 in good health.

This chain uses TRBV11-2 with TRBJ2-3; D is possibly TRBD2 (6 bases). Germline CDR1 is SGHAT and CDR2 is FQNNGV. Trimming removed 2 bases from V and 0 bases from J, with 12 bases in between. The CDR3 has 16 amino acids. DNA of the CDR3: TGTGCCAGCAGCTTAAGGGGCGGGACTAGCACAGATACGCAGTATTTT. Translating it yields CASSLRGGTSTDTQYF.

The chain joins TRBV15 to TRBJ1-3, with D possibly matching TRBD1 (6 bases). Between the trimmed V and J ends, which lost 4 bases and 2 bases, there was a span of 15 bases. This CDR3 spans 16 amino acids. CDR1 and CDR2 (germline): LNHNV, YYDKDF (reference sequence). The CDR3: CATSTTHREAGNTIYF. The CDR3 coding sequence is TGTGCCACCAGCACCACCCACAGGGAAGCTGGAAACACCATATATTTT.

The J gene is TRBJ1-1, the V gene TRBV5-1, with a possible D match to TRBD1 (6 bases). Germline CDR1 reads SGHRS; CDR2 reads YFSETQ. The CDR3 extends over 12 amino acids. Deletions cut 2 bases from V and 6 bases from J, with 8 bases between. The CDR3 spells CASSFTGPEAFF. DNA for the CDR3: TGCGCCAGCAGCTTCACAGGGCCTGAAGCTTTCTTT. The whole variable domain, remainder taken from reference TRBV5-1 and TRBJ1-1, is KAGVTQTPRYLIKTRGQQVTLSCSPISGHRSVSWYQQTPGQGLQFLFEYFSETQRNKGNFPGRFSGRQFSNSRSEMNVSTLELGDSALYLCASSFTGPEAFFGQGTRLTVV.

This rearrangement joins TRBV15 to TRBJ1-1, with a tentative D call TRBD1 (5 bases). Trimming stripped 0 bases from V and 0 bases from J, with 11 bases between. This CDR3 is built from 16 residues. In germline, CDR1 is LNHNV, CDR2 YYDKDF (reference sequence). The CDR3 region has the DNA TGTGCCACCAGCAGAGAGGTAGCAGGGATGAACACTGAAGCTTTCTTT. Its protein product is CATSREVAGMNTEAFF.

V and J are TRBV7-9 and TRBJ1-2; D perhaps matches TRBD1 (5 bases). Germline CDR1 reads SEHNR; CDR2 reads FQNEAQ (reference sequence). Trimming took off 3 bases at V and 4 bases at J, with 12 bases between the two ends. The CDR3 sequence is 14 residues long. Here the CDR3 reads CASSFGDAGYGYTF. CDR3 coding DNA: TGTGCCAGCAGCTTCGGGGACGCCGGCTATGGCTACACCTTC.

This rearrangement joins TRBV5-1 to TRBJ1-1, with 8 bases fitting TRBD1. The V gene's germline CDR1 is SGHRS and CDR2 YFSETQ. CDR3 length: 13 amino acids. The junction had 3 bases not matched to a gene; V was cut back by 2 bases and J by 6 bases. The CDR3 region is CASSFRGQAEAFF. CDR3 nucleotide sequence: TGCGCCAGCAGCTTCAGGGGGCAGGCTGAAGCTTTCTTT.

The chain joins TRBV28 to TRBJ1-3; D unresolved. From germline, CDR1 is MDHEN and CDR2 SYDVKM. With 1 base removed from V and 2 bases from J, the gap between germline ends came to 12 bases. The CDR3 is 16 amino acids. CDR3 loop: CASSLSSGWTGNTIYF. Written as DNA, the CDR3 is TGTGCCAGCAGTTTATCATCGGGTTGGACTGGAAACACCATATATTTT.

The V call is TRBV27, the J call TRBJ2-1; a possible D gene is TRBD1 (5 bases). CDR3 length: 16 residues. The V gene lost 0 bases and the J gene lost 7 bases, with 16 bases spanning the gap. CDR1 and CDR2 (germline): MNHEY, SMNVEV (reference sequence). DNA of the CDR3: TGTGCCAGCAGTTTATCGGTTGGGGAAAAGGGGAATGAGCAGTTCTTC. It is translated as CASSLSVGEKGNEQFF.

V is TRBV15 and J is TRBJ2-7; D is unresolved. Germline V lookup: CDR1 LNHNV, CDR2 YYDKDF (reference sequence). V lost 5 bases and J lost 0, with 8 bases in between. This CDR3 contains 13 residues. The CDR3 loop is CATSFGSSYEQYF. CDR3 in DNA: TGTGCCACCAGCTTCGGTAGCTCCTACGAGCAGTACTTC.

The V gene is TRBV28, the J gene TRBJ2-7, with D possibly matching TRBD2 (7 bases). This CDR3 is built from 14 residues. Per the germline V gene, CDR1 is MDHEN and CDR2 is SYDVKM. V lost 2 bases, J lost 7 bases, and 15 bases lay in between. The CDR3 nucleotides read TGTGCCAGCAGTTTAGGTCGGGGGGCGCGTGAGCAGTACTTC. This encodes CASSLGRGAREQYF.

CDR3 DNA: TGTGCCAGCAGTGACTTAGCGGGAGGCCGCTACGAGCAGTACTTC. Protein sequence: CASSDLAGGRYEQYF. The chain carries TRBV6-1 and TRBJ2-7; TRBD2 matches at 10 bases. The V and J ends lost 3 bases and 3 bases, in that order; junction bases with no gene match: 5. The CDR3 consists of 15 residues. From germline, CDR1 is MNHNS and CDR2 SASEGT.

The chain joins TRBV28 to TRBJ1-4, with D possibly being TRBD1 (6 bases). Trimming stripped 5 bases from V and 6 bases from J, with 16 bases between. Germline-derived CDR1 and CDR2 are MDHEN and SYDVKM. CDR3 length: 15 amino acids. The CDR3 coding sequence is TGTGCCAGCAGTCACTCAGGGGTTTTTGATGAAAAACTGTTTTTT. Its protein is CASSHSGVFDEKLFF.

V and J are TRBV6-1 and TRBJ2-7; 9 bases align to TRBD2. The germline CDR1 and CDR2 sequences are MNHNS and SASEGT. Losses at the gene ends were 4 bases for V and 6 bases for J; bases not matched to a gene: 7. The CDR3 has 14 amino acids. CDR3 coding DNA: TGTGCCAGCAGTGTATTAGCGGGAGCAAGCGAGCAGTACTTC. Protein product: CASSVLAGASEQYF.

The chain links TRBV5-6 to TRBJ2-7, with D hard to call. V was pared by 2 bases and J by 2 bases, with 17 bases between. This CDR3 contains 16 residues. Germline CDR1 is SGHDT and CDR2 is YYEEEE. CDR3 loop: CASSFLSAGETYEQYF. The CDR3 DNA sequence: TGTGCCAGCAGCTTCCTTTCCGCAGGCGAGACCTACGAGCAGTACTTC.

In DNA form, the CDR3 reads TGTGCCAGCAGTCTGGGGGGCCAGGGGTTAACCTACGAGCAGTACTTC. This sequence encodes CASSLGGQGLTYEQYF. The chain links TRBV5-6 to TRBJ2-7, with D tentatively TRBD1 or TRBD2 (6 bases each). The length of the CDR3 is 16 residues. Trimming removed 5 bases from V and 2 bases from J, with 20 bases in between. CDR1 SGHDT and CDR2 YYEEEE come from the germline V gene. Using reference TRBV5-6 and TRBJ2-7 for the parts outside the CDR3, the full variable domain is DAGVTQSPTHLIKTRGQQVTLRCSPKSGHDTVSWYQQALGQGPQFIFQYYEEEERQRGNFPDRFSGHQFPNYSSELNVNALLLGDSALYLCASSLGGQGLTYEQYFGPGTRLTVT.

V usage is TRBV4-1 and J usage is TRBJ2-7; D is uncertain. This CDR3 spans 12 amino acids. Per germline, CDR1 MGHRA and CDR2 YSYEKL. V lost 1 base to trimming and J lost 7 bases, with 8 bases between them. The CDR3: CASSQGVGEQYF. CDR3 coding DNA: TGCGCCAGCAGCCAAGGGGTTGGAGAGCAGTACTTC.

The J gene is TRBJ2-7, the V gene TRBV4-2; 8 nucleotides agree with TRBD2. The V gene end was trimmed by 0 bases and the J gene end by 2 bases; junction bases not matched to a gene: 9. CDR1 is LGHNA, CDR2 YNFKEQ, per germline. This CDR3 is built from 17 residues. CDR3 sequence (DNA): TGTGCCAGCAGCCAAGAAGCGGTGACGGGAGGGACCTACGAGCAGTACTTC. Translation gives CASSQEAVTGGTYEQYF.

The chain uses TRBV7-6 and TRBJ2-7; 9 bases match TRBD2. The ends lost 1 base at V and 5 bases at J; junction bases unmatched: 6. Germline loops: CDR1 SGHVS, CDR2 FNYEAQ. This CDR3 is 15 amino acids long. The CDR3 spells CASSLVAGGRHEQYF. The CDR3 nucleotides read TGTGCCAGCAGCTTAGTTGCGGGAGGGCGTCACGAGCAGTACTTC.